This T cell receptor beta chain originates from a study of T cell responses to AZD1222 COVID-19 vaccine (dated by TCRdb to the early 2020s). Background for the entire study: TCR sequencing covered more than 230 trial participants: about 210 given two doses of AZD1222 and about 26 given two doses of MenACWY control vaccine. Enrollment into the trials was organized by age into subgroups of 18-55, 56-69 and 70-plus years, and those subgroups contained roughly 160, 29 and 62 TCR-sequenced participants, respectively. On the study overall, not on this receptor specifically: Participants were mostly white British and included more females than males, and it was suggested by the authors that clonal diversity may have been underestimated. Conclusions about previously exposed vaccinees are limited because only five or six AZD1222 recipients were SARS-CoV-2 seropositive at baseline. Because no samples from the day 14 peak response were available, repertoires could be characterized only after the peak T cell response. In the small 56-69-year group, the increase in depth fell short of significance, most likely because of low power. CD4 TCRs associated with the vaccine covered the entire spike protein, and the dominant responses were in regions 160-218 and 743-854. After two AZD1222 doses, both the breadth and the depth of spike-specific TCRs were significantly higher than at day 0 and than in MenACWY recipients. Nearly half of unique spike-specific TCRs reportedly recognized epitopes outside regions mutated in the B.1.351 and B.1.1.7 variants.

V and J lose 1 base and 1 base, and a span of 11 bases separates them. The CDR3 sequence holds 15 residues, the cysteine and phenylalanine included. Only the CDR3 portion is preserved as DNA: 45 bases, with reading frame beginning at the first base. Per the germline V gene, SGHTA is the CDR1 and FQGNSA is the CDR2. To note about this clone: The antigen it recognizes is unknown. Per-base quality was not reported, and no clone a single base away is much larger than it.

The CDR3 regions of human TCRbeta chains were analyzed by immunosequencing. Per the source publication's procedure: TCRs in the repertoires were matched against a reference library of SARS-CoV-2-specific TCRs that had been generated with the MIRA antigen-specificity platform. Breadth meant the fraction of unique TCRs that were SARS-CoV-2-associated, whereas depth meant the fraction of total T cells that were SARS-CoV-2-associated. Each spike-specific TCR was assigned to its reactive spike region and to a CD4 or CD8 class using the MIRA data. Log10-transformed breadth and depth values were compared by one-way ANOVA with Sidak's multiple comparisons tests. Sourced from immuneACCESS, this table was stored by TCRdb with only in-frame sequences that have V and J called. A share of the clones is absent; for the studies checked, an unresolved V gene accounts for under half, and the remainder has no known explanation. The DNA was the basis for D and trimming; V, J and clone size are from that table. The table for this sample lists roughly 130,000 clones; under 95% of them were counted only once. The ten largest clones take up about 7.5% of the sample.

The time point label, as the study defines it: about 28 days (+/-7) after the second vaccine dose. The sample's treatment or condition label, decoded: meningococcal conjugate vaccine given as trial control. Vaccinee samples were obtained from the UK trials COV001 and COV002, which included a single-blind randomized controlled phase 2/3 trial of AZD1222 (ChAdOx1 nCoV-19) in healthy adults. For TCRbeta chain sequencing, PBMC samples were collected from trial participants at day 0 and at day 28 after the second dose. The origin of this receptor is an adult who received the MenACWY meningococcal vaccine as a control. In this chain, TRBV7-2 is recombined with TRBJ2-7; the D gene remains uncertain. The sample here was peripheral blood, taken 28 days after the second dose of the MenACWY control vaccine. The DNA sequence is as follows: TGTGCCAGCAGCTTAGTCTATGGCACTTCCTACGAGCAGTACTTC. It is translated as CASSLVYGTSYEQYF.